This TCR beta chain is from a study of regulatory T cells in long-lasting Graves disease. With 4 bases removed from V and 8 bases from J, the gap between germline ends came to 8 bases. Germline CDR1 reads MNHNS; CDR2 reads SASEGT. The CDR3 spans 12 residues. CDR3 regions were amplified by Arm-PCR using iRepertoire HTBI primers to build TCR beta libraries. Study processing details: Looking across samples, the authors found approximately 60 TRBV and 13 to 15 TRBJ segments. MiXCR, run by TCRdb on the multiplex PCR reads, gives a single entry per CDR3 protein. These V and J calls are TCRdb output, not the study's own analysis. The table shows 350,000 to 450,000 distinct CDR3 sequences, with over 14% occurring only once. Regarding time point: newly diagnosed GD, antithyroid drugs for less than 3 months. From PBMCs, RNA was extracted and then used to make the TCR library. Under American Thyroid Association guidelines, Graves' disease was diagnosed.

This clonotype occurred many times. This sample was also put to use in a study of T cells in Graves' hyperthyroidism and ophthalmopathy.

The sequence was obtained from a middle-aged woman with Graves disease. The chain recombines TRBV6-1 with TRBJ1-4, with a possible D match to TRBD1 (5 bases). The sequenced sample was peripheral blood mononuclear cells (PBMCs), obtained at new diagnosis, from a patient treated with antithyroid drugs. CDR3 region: CASSGGREKLFF. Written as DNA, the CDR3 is TGTGCCAGCAGTGGGGGGAGAGAAAAACTGTTTTTT.